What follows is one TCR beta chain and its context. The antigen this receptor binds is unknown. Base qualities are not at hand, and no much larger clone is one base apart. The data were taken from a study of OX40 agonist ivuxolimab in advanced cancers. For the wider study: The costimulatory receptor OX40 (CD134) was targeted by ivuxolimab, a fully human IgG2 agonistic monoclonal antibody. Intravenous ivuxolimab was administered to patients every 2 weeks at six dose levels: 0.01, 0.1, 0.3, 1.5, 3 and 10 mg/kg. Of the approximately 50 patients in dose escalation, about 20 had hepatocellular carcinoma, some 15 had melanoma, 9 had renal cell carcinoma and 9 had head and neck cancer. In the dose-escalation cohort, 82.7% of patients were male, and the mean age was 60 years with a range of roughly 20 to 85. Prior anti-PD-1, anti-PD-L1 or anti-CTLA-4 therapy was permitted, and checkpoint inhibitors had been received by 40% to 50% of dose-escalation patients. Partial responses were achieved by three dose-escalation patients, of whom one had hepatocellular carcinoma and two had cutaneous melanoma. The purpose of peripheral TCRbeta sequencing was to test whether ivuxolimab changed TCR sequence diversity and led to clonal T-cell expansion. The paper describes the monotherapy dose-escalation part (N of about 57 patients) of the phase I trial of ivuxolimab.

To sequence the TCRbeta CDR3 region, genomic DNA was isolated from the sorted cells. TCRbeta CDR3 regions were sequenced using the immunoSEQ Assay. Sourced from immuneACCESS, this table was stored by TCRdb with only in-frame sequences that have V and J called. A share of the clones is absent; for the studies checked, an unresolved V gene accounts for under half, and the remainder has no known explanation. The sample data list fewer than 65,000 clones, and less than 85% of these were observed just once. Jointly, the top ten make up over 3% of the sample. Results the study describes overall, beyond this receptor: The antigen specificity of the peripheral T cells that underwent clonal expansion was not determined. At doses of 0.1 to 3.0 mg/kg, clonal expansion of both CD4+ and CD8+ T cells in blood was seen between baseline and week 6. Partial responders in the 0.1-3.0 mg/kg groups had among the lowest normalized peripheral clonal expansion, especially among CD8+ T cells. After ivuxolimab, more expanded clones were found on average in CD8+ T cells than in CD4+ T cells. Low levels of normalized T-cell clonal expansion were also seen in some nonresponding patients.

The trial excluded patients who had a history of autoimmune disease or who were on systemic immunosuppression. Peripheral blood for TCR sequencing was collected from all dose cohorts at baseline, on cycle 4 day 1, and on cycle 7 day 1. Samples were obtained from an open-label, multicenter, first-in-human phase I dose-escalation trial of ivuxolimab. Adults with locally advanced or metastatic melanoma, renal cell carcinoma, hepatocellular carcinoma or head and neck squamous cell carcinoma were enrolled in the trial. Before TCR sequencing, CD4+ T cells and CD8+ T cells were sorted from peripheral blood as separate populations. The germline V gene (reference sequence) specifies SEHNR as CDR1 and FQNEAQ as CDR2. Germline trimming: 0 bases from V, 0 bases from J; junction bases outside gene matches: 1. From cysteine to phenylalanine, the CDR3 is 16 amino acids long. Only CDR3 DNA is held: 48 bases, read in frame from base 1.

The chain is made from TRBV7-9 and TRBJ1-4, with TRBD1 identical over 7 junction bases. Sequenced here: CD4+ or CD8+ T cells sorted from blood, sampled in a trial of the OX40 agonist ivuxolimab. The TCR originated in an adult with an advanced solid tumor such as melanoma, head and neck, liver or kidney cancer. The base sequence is TGTGCCAGCAGCTTAGCGGGGACAGCAACTAATGAAAAACTGTTTTTT. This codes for CASSLAGTATNEKLFF.